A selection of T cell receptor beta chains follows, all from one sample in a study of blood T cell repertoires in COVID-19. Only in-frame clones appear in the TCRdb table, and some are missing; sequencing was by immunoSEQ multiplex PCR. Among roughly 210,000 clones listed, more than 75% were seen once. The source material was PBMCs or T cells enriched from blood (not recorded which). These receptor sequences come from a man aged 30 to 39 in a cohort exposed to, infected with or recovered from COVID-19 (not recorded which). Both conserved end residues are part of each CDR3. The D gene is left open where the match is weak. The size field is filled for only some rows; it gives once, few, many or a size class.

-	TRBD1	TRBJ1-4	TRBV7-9	TGTGCCAGCAGCCGGGGACAGGGAGATAGTGAAAAACTGTTTTTT	CASSRGQGDSEKLFF
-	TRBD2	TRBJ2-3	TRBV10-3	TGTGCCATCAGGCGTCTAGCGGACACAGATACGCAGTATTTT	CAIRRLADTDTQYF
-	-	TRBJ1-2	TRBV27	TGTGCCAGCAGTTTATCAGGCGCCAGGCTCTATGGCTACACCTTC	CASSLSGARLYGYTF
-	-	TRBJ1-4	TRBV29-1	TGCAGCGCGCTGCCTGACAGCATCGCAACTAATGAAAAACTGTTTTTT	CSALPDSIATNEKLFF
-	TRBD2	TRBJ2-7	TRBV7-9	TGTGCCAGCAGCTTAGGGCTAGCGGGCGTGTCGTACGAGCAGTACTTC	CASSLGLAGVSYEQYF
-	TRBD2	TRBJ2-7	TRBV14	TGTGCCAGCAGCCAAGATCGCTTAGCGGGGACCTCCGACGAGCAGTACTTC	CASSQDRLAGTSDEQYF
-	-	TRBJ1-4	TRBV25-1	TGTGCCAGCAGTGAATATCGGGGGGCGGAAAAACTGTTTTTT	CASSEYRGAEKLFF
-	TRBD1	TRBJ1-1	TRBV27	TGTGCCAGCAGTCCGGGACAGATGAACACTGAAGCTTTCTTT	CASSPGQMNTEAFF
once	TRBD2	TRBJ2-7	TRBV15	TGTGCCACCAGCAGCCGAGCGGGAGCAACCTCGGGGTCACCCTCCTACGAGCAGTACTTC	CATSSRAGATSGSPSYEQYF
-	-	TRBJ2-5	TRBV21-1	TGTGCCAGCAGCCTTACGTACCGGGTCCTTGGGGAGACCCAGTACTTC	CASSLTYRVLGETQYF
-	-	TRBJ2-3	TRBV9	TGTGCCAGCGGTAGCGGAACTAGCACAGATACGCAGTATTTT	CASGSGTSTDTQYF
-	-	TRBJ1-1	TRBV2	TGTGCCAGCAGTGAAATGCCCGGGGGAGGTACTGAAGCTTTCTTT	CASSEMPGGGTEAFF
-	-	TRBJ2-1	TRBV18	TGTGCCAGCTCACCACCGACGGGGGGCGGGAGTCTTTACAATGAGCAGTTCTTC	CASSPPTGGGSLYNEQFF
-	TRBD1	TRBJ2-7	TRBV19	TGTGCCACCCGGACAGGGGAAGGGTACGAGCAGTACTTC	CATRTGEGYEQYF
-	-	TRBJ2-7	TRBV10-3	TGTGCCACCGCCTGGGACACCTCTGCTTTAGAGCAGTACTTC	CATAWDTSALEQYF
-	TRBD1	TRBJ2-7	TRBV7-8	TGTGCCAGCAGCTTAAAAGTTGGGGACAGGGGGCTCTCCCCCGACTACGAGCAGTACTTC	CASSLKVGDRGLSPDYEQYF
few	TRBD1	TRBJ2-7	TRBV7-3	TGTGCCAGCAGCCTCGGGACAGGCCTCGAGCAGTACTTC	CASSLGTGLEQYF
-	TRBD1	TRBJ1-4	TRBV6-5	TGTGCCAGCAGTTACCGGGACAGGGATGAAAAACTGTTTTTT	CASSYRDRDEKLFF
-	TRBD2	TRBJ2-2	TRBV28	TGTGCCAGCAGTTTACCCCCCGCGGGAAGTGTACTAGCGGCCACGAACACCGGGGAGCTGTTTTTT	CASSLPPAGSVLAATNTGELFF
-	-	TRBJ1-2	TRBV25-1	TGTGCCAGCAAACCACCCGGGGACTACCGCTATGGCTACACCTTC	CASKPPGDYRYGYTF
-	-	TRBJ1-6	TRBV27	TGTGCCAGCAGAATAGGGAGCAATTCACCCCTCCACTTT	CASRIGSNSPLHF
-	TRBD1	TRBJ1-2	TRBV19	TGTGCCAGTAGAAGGCAGCAGGGGGCGGGTGGCTACACCTTC	CASRRQQGAGGYTF